This TCR beta chain was sequenced during a study of CXCR3-negative and CXCR3-positive naive CD8 T cells. Study-wide background: The libraries together contributed 120 million to 150 million TRB reads, each supplying about 1.5 +/- 0.3 million. Study observations and caveats: TRBV-TRBJ usage was similar across naive CXCR3 subsets but distinct in memory cells.

Regarding this clonotype: What it recognizes is unknown.

Libraries were UMI-labeled 5' RACE TRB cDNA. Following a re-call of the 5' RACE reads, TCRdb has one entry per CDR3 protein and lacks DNA. This repertoire includes roughly 48,000 distinct CDR3 sequences. Germline-derived CDR1 and CDR2 are MRHNA and SNTAGT. CDR3 size: 14 residues. The specimen sequenced was memory CD8+ T cells from blood. The receptor was isolated from a human donor in good health. Some clones in this sample may be carry-over from other donors' samples. V usage is TRBV6-4 and J usage is TRBJ2-3. The CDR3 loop reads CASSELDSTDTQYF.